In its sample, the clone carrying this T cell receptor beta chain was seen once. The antigen is undetermined. The sample is drawn from a study of T-cell memory formation after mild COVID-19. Study overall: TCR clusters were mostly donor specific.

This CDR3 region has 15 residues. With 1 base removed from V and 1 base from J, the gap between germline ends came to 11 bases. Germline-derived CDR1 and CDR2 are SGHVS and FQNEAQ. Study-level points and caveats: Among clones contracting day 15 to 85, CD4/CD8 was balanced, whereas later expanders leaned CD4+. The finding that pre-infection memory included some responding clones suggested that cross-reactive memory joined.

5'RACE with constant-segment primers built TCRalpha and TCRbeta cDNA libraries with UMIs. Each CDR3 protein is one row after TCRdb ran MiXCR on the 5' RACE reads. The sample has 35,000 to 45,000 distinct CDR3 sequences; more than 7% are singletons. Material for sequencing was PBMCs or a T cell subset sorted from them (not recorded which). The clonotype was recovered from a man younger than 35 who had mild COVID-19 (a few samples of this study predate the infection). Cell type and time point are not known. This chain uses TRBV7-8 with TRBJ2-7; tentatively, D is TRBD1 (5 bases). CDR3 residues: CASSLGGRASYEQYF. In DNA, the CDR3 is TGTGCCAGCAGCTTAGGGGGCAGAGCGTCCTACGAGCAGTACTTC.